This T cell receptor (beta chain) was recovered during a study of OX40 agonist ivuxolimab in advanced cancers. Study-level points and caveats: Researchers did not establish what antigens the expanded peripheral T cells target.

After removal of 5 bases from V and 6 bases from J, the junction contained 9 bases not matched to a gene. The CDR3 spans 16 residues. Germline V lookup: CDR1 SGHTA, CDR2 FQGNSA. Notes on this clone: As yet, its antigen is unknown.

Profiled with immunoSEQ multiplex PCR; TCRdb holds only in-frame clones, not every one. The table shows tens of thousands of clones, with approximately 84% occurring only once. Sample: CD4+ or CD8+ T cells sorted from blood, taken in a trial of the OX40 agonist ivuxolimab. The V gene is TRBV7-2, the J gene TRBJ2-1, with 11 bases fitting TRBD2. This clonotype was sampled from an adult with an advanced solid tumor such as melanoma, head and neck, liver or kidney cancer. CDR3 nucleotide sequence: TGTGCCAGCAGCCCAGGGGGGACTAGCGGACTCAATGAGCAGTTCTTC. The encoded protein is CASSPGGTSGLNEQFF.